The 29 T cell receptor beta chains given below trace back to one sample, sequenced in a study of beta chain features in type 1 diabetes. What these receptors recognize is not known. Study-level results: Shortening of TCRB CDR3s, moderate but significant, appeared in all four CD4+ subsets of Type 1 diabetes patients.

The sequenced template was cDNA made from the entire isolated RNA. Assay used: immunoSEQ multiplex PCR; TCRdb lists only in-frame clones, some missing. This table has around 100,000 clones, approximately 30% appearing once. The specimen was central memory CD4+ T cells from blood. These receptors all come from a woman between 18 and 30 years old with type 1 diabetes.

This clone was seen a few times. This chain links TRBV29-1 with TRBJ2-1; possible D gene TRBD2, 5 bases. From germline, CDR1 is SQVTM and CDR2 ANQGSEA. The CDR3 totals 12 residues. Trimming pared 5 bases from V and 8 bases from J, leaving 13 bases between. The CDR3 sequence: CSVLVGRDEQFF. CDR3 DNA: TGCAGCGTTCTAGTCGGGCGGGATGAGCAGTTCTTC.

This clone was counted between two and nine times. For the CDR3, the DNA is TGTGCCAGCACTCCCGGACTAGCGGGAATAAGTGAGCAGTTCTTC. Translated, it gives CASTPGLAGISEQFF. The chain employs TRBV4-2 and TRBJ2-1; 12 bases line up with TRBD2. The CDR3 extends over 15 amino acids. Germline values: CDR1 LGHNA, CDR2 YNFKEQ. V trimming: 7 bases; J trimming: 9 bases; junction bases outside the gene matches: 10.

This clone turned up a few times. The chain employs TRBV18 and TRBJ1-4; TRBD1 matches at 8 bases. There are 15 residues in the CDR3. Germline CDR1 and CDR2: KGHSH and LQKENI. J lost 5 bases, V lost 3 bases, and 5 bases had no gene match. The CDR3 is CASSPTGAANEKLFF. CDR3 nucleotides: TGTGCCAGCTCACCGACAGGGGCGGCAAATGAAAAACTGTTTTTT.

The V gene is TRBV2, the J gene TRBJ2-3, with D perhaps matching TRBD2 (6 bases). Germline assignment: CDR1 SNHLY and CDR2 FYNNEI. V gave up 4 bases and J gave up 5 bases, with 22 bases separating them. This CDR3 comprises 17 residues. CDR3 sequence: CASSVPYLAAVLDTQYF. CDR3 DNA: TGTGCCAGCAGTGTTCCCTACTTAGCGGCGGTACTAGATACGCAGTATTTT.

A single count supports this clone. Within the sample, other DNA sequences also encode this same CDR3. The chain has TRBV7-9 and TRBJ1-2; 10 bases are shared with TRBD1. Trimming at V came to 5 bases and at J to 5 bases, leaving 2 bases not matched to a gene. The germline CDR1 and CDR2 sequences are SEHNR and FQNEAQ (reference sequence). CDR3 length: 13 amino acids. The CDR3 sequence is CASSEGQGYGYTF. CDR3 nucleotides: TGTGCCAGCAGCGAGGGACAGGGGTATGGCTACACCTTC. Full variable domain (remainder filled in from reference TRBV7-9 and TRBJ1-2): DTGVSQNPRHKITKRGQNVTFRCDPISEHNRLYWYRQTLGQGPEFLTYFQNEAQLEKSRLLSDRFSAERPKGSFSTLEIQRTEQGDSAMYLCASSEGQGYGYTFGSGTRLTVV.

The V call is TRBV11-2, the J call TRBJ1-1; D is perhaps TRBD1 (5 bases). From germline, CDR1 is SGHAT and CDR2 FQNNGV. The CDR3 has 13 residues. Deletions cut 2 bases from V and 1 base from J, with 5 bases between. CDR3 bases: TGTGCCAGCAGCTTAAGGGGGAACACTGAAGCTTTCTTT. Translated, it gives CASSLRGNTEAFF.

The chain recombines TRBV5-4 with TRBJ2-1; 14 bases match TRBD2. The V and J ends lost 4 bases and 10 bases, in that order; junction bases with no gene match: 10. CDR1 and CDR2 from the germline V gene are SGHNT and YYREEE (reference sequence). The CDR3 sequence is 16 residues long. Here the CDR3 DNA reads TGTGCCAGCAGCCACTGGGGGACTAGCGGGAGTGACGAGCAGTTCTTC. As protein: CASSHWGTSGSDEQFF.

The chain carries TRBV4-2 and TRBJ1-5; D not resolved. V gave up 1 base and J gave up 3 bases, with 7 bases separating them. Germline CDR1 and CDR2: LGHNA and YNFKEQ. There are 14 residues in the CDR3. As DNA, the CDR3 is TGTGCCAGCAGCCAAGGGCAGGACAATCAGCCCCAGCATTTT. Its protein is CASSQGQDNQPQHF.

The chain links TRBV4-3 to TRBJ2-3, with a tentative D call TRBD2 (6 bases). Per the germline V gene, CDR1 is LGHNA and CDR2 is YSLEER. The V end was cut by 5 bases, the J end by 1 base, with 16 bases between. The CDR3 contains 16 residues. CDR3 amino acids: CASSISGLIGTDTQYF. In DNA, the CDR3 is TGCGCCAGCAGCATAAGCGGACTAATCGGCACAGATACGCAGTATTTT.

By share, this clone ranks as medium-sized. The chain joins TRBV23-1 to TRBJ2-1; TRBD2 is a possible D gene (7 bases). TRBV23-1 is an ORF, and what it does is uncertain. The CDR3 totals 19 residues. V shed 3 bases and J shed 0 bases, with 21 bases lying between them. This chain's CDR3 is CASSQGGLAGANSYNEQFF. The CDR3 nucleotides read TGCGCCAGCAGTCAGGGGGGGCTAGCCGGCGCTAACTCCTACAATGAGCAGTTCTTC.

As regards this clone: A clone one base away is much larger, so this may be a read error. The chain recombines TRBV11-2 with TRBJ1-1; 8 bases are shared with TRBD1. The CDR3 covers 13 residues. V shed 5 bases, J shed 3 bases, and the junction held 2 bases outside the gene matches. In germline, CDR1 is SGHAT, CDR2 FQNNGV. CDR3 nucleotides: TGTGCCAGCAGCAGGACAGGGTACACTGAAGCTTTCTTT. It yields the protein CASSRTGYTEAFF.

The J gene is TRBJ1-2, the V gene TRBV15; possibly TRBD1 for D (5 bases). Germline CDR1 and CDR2: LNHNV and YYDKDF (reference sequence). Trimming shortened V by 0 bases and J by 7 bases, and 18 bases separated the two germline ends. The length of the CDR3 is 16 residues. DNA of the CDR3: TGTGCCACCAGCAGAGATCAAGGCAGGGCGGTCGGTGGCTACACCTTC. This translates into CATSRDQGRAVGGYTF. The full variable domain, rest sourced from reference TRBV15 and TRBJ1-2, is DAMVIQNPRYQVTQFGKPVTLSCSQTLNHNVMYWYQQKSSQAPKLLFHYYDKDFNNEADTPDNFQSRRPNTSFCFLDIRSPGLGDTAMYLCATSRDQGRAVGGYTFGSGTRLTVV.

Only a few counts were recorded for this clone. The V gene is TRBV7-9, the J gene TRBJ2-1, with D tentatively TRBD1 (5 bases). Germline lookup yields CDR1 SEHNR and CDR2 FQNEAQ (reference sequence). V was clipped by 5 bases and J by 2 bases, with 13 bases between them. The CDR3 extends over 15 amino acids. CDR3 loop: CASSPDNGPYNEQFF. The CDR3 DNA is TGTGCCAGCAGCCCGGACAATGGACCCTACAATGAGCAGTTCTTC. Looking up the rest from reference TRBV7-9 and TRBJ2-1 gives the full variable domain: DTGVSQNPRHKITKRGQNVTFRCDPISEHNRLYWYRQTLGQGPEFLTYFQNEAQLEKSRLLSDRFSAERPKGSFSTLEIQRTEQGDSAMYLCASSPDNGPYNEQFFGPGTRLTVL.

The chain uses TRBV28 and TRBJ1-3; unclear D gene. Per germline, CDR1 MDHEN and CDR2 SYDVKM. The CDR3 runs to 13 residues. Trimming removed 6 bases at V and 5 bases at J, with 11 bases between. CDR3 in DNA: TGTGCCAGCAGCGGGGTGAACAGAAACACCATATATTTT. It encodes CASSGVNRNTIYF.

This clone occurred a few times. V gene TRBV19 combines with J gene TRBJ2-1; weak D call: TRBD2 (6 bases). Looked up from germline, CDR1 is LNHDA and CDR2 is SQIVND (reference sequence). Trimming pared 4 bases from V and 3 bases from J, leaving 13 bases between. This CDR3 is 15 amino acids long. This CDR3 reads CASSRTGDLYNEQFF. The CDR3 nucleotides are TGTGCCAGTAGTAGGACGGGAGACCTCTACAATGAGCAGTTCTTC.

V is TRBV18 and J is TRBJ1-2; 7 bases are shared with TRBD1. The junction had 12 bases not matched to a gene; V was cut back by 6 bases and J by 8 bases. Germline V lookup: CDR1 KGHSH, CDR2 LQKENI. The CDR3 has 14 residues. CDR3 nucleotides: TGTGCCAGCTCCGGGGACAGCCTAAGGAAAGGCTACACCTTC. This sequence encodes CASSGDSLRKGYTF.

The CDR3 protein is CSVRGQATNEKLFF. CDR3 coding DNA: TGCAGCGTTAGGGGCCAAGCAACTAATGAAAAACTGTTTTTT. This sequence joins TRBV29-1 and TRBJ1-4; maybe TRBD1 (5 bases). The CDR3 contains 14 residues. Trimming took off 5 bases at V and 0 bases at J, with 10 bases between the two ends. Germline V lookup: CDR1 SQVTM, CDR2 ANQGSEA. The full variable domain, its missing parts supplied by reference TRBV29-1 and TRBJ1-4, is SAVISQKPSRDICQRGTSLTIQCQVDSQVTMMFWYRQQPGQSLTLIATANQGSEATYESGFVIDKFPISRPNLTFSTLTVSNMSPEDSSIYLCSVRGQATNEKLFFGSGTQLSVL.

The V gene is TRBV29-1, the J gene TRBJ1-4; 7 bases map to TRBD1. There are 12 residues in the CDR3. V was pared by 7 bases and J by 5 bases, with 4 bases of the junction left unmatched. The V gene's germline CDR1 is SQVTM and CDR2 ANQGSEA. Here the CDR3 DNA reads TGCAGCGGGACAGGTCCCAATGAAAAACTGTTTTTT. Translation: CSGTGPNEKLFF.

J is TRBJ2-1 and V is TRBV5-1; 8 positions agree with TRBD1. The CDR3 runs to 14 residues. The junction had 3 bases not matched to a gene; V was cut back by 4 bases and J by 3 bases. The V gene's germline CDR1 is SGHRS and CDR2 YFSETQ. The CDR3 loop reads CASSPGQGYNEQFF. The CDR3 DNA is TGCGCCAGCAGCCCCGGACAGGGCTACAATGAGCAGTTCTTC.

In its sample, this clone was seen a few times. The V and J genes are TRBV2 and TRBJ1-1; 7 bases match TRBD1. Per germline, CDR1 SNHLY and CDR2 FYNNEI. Trimming took 5 bases from V and 0 from J; bases not matched to a gene: 9. CDR3 length: 16 amino acids. CDR3 in DNA: TGTGCCAGCAGTCCCTCGACAGGGATTATGAACACTGAAGCTTTCTTT. Its protein product is CASSPSTGIMNTEAFF. Full variable domain (rest looked up from reference TRBV2 and TRBJ1-1): EPEVTQTPSHQVTQMGQEVILRCVPISNHLYFYWYRQILGQKVEFLVSFYNNEISEKSEIFDDQFSVERPDGSNFTLKIRSTKLEDSAMYFCASSPSTGIMNTEAFFGQGTRLTVV.

The chain joins TRBV4-1 to TRBJ2-5, with a possible D match to TRBD1 (6 bases). The ends were cut back, 2 bases at V and 1 base at J, with 8 bases in the middle. Germline CDR1 and CDR2: MGHRA and YSYEKL. The CDR3 totals 14 residues. The CDR3 DNA reads TGCGCCAGCAGCCAACAGGGGACCCAAGAGACCCAGTACTTC. Translated, it gives CASSQQGTQETQYF.

This chain connects TRBV5-4 to TRBJ2-1; TRBD2 might be the D (7 bases). Looked up from germline, CDR1 is SGHNT and CDR2 is YYREEE (reference sequence). This CDR3 contains 17 residues. With 3 bases removed from V and 1 base from J, the gap between germline ends came to 17 bases. CDR3 DNA sequence: TGTGCCAGCAGCTGGGATCGGGGGAGGGGGTCCTACAATGAGCAGTTCTTC. Residues: CASSWDRGRGSYNEQFF. Drawing the rest from reference TRBV5-4 and TRBJ2-1, the complete variable domain is ETGVTQSPTHLIKTRGQQVTLRCSSQSGHNTVSWYQQALGQGPQFIFQYYREEENGRGNFPPRFSGLQFPNYSSELNVNALELDDSALYLCASSWDRGRGSYNEQFFGPGTRLTVL.

This clone has just a few counts. The chain has TRBV18 and TRBJ2-7; 7 bases map to TRBD1. This CDR3 has 15 amino acids. Trimming removed 5 bases from V and 4 bases from J; junction bases left unmatched: 11. Germline V lookup: CDR1 KGHSH, CDR2 LQKENI. The CDR3 loop reads CASSAGTAAGYEQYF. CDR3 DNA: TGTGCCAGCTCAGCAGGGACAGCCGCCGGGTACGAGCAGTACTTC.

The chain employs TRBV18 and TRBJ1-1; D is undetermined. Trimming took 1 base from V and 4 from J, leaving 10 bases between them. The CDR3 has 14 residues. The germline V gene has CDR1 KGHSH and CDR2 LQKENI. CDR3 in amino acids: CASSPLAPSTEAFF. CDR3 nucleotides: TGTGCCAGCTCACCACTTGCTCCGAGCACTGAAGCTTTCTTT.

V and J are TRBV28 and TRBJ2-7, with TRBD1 as a possible D gene (5 bases). Trimming removed 4 bases at V and 3 bases at J, with 10 bases between. Germline assignment: CDR1 MDHEN and CDR2 SYDVKM. The CDR3 has 13 amino acids. The CDR3 bases are TGTGCCAGCAGTTCAGGGCCACTCTACGAGCAGTACTTC. Residues: CASSSGPLYEQYF.

J is TRBJ2-3 and V is TRBV5-4, with 7 nucleotides matching TRBD2. Germline CDR1 and CDR2: SGHNT and YYREEE (reference sequence). The CDR3 has 16 amino acids. V shed 0 bases and J 3 bases; nucleotides not matched to a gene: 7. In DNA form, the CDR3 reads TGTGCCAGCAGCTTGGTGGGCGGGAGTTATACAGATACGCAGTATTTT. Translation: CASSLVGGSYTDTQYF.

The chain uses TRBV28 and TRBJ2-5, with D perhaps matching TRBD1 (5 bases). Per the germline V gene, CDR1 is MDHEN and CDR2 is SYDVKM. The CDR3 is 12 residues long. Trimming removed 2 bases at V and 12 bases at J, with 13 bases between. In DNA form, the CDR3 reads TGTGCCAGCAGTTTAAGCAGGGCCGATAAGTACTTC. Translated: CASSLSRADKYF.

The rearrangement joins TRBV7-8 to TRBJ2-3; 7 bases match TRBD2. V dropped 6 bases and J dropped 4; count of bases not matched to a gene: 10. The V gene's germline CDR1 is SGHVS and CDR2 FQNEAQ. CDR3 length: 15 residues. CDR3 in DNA: TGTGCCAGCAGTTCAATCACGACTAGCCCAGATACGCAGTATTTT. Encoded protein: CASSSITTSPDTQYF.

V usage is TRBV18 and J usage is TRBJ2-3; 8 bases line up with TRBD2. Looked up from germline, CDR1 is KGHSH and CDR2 is LQKENI. This CDR3 region has 17 residues. J lost 1 base, V lost 0 bases, and 6 bases had no gene match. CDR3 region: CASSPPGTGRGTDTQYF. The CDR3 bases are TGTGCCAGCTCACCACCGGGTACCGGGAGGGGCACAGATACGCAGTATTTT. The full variable domain, its missing parts supplied by reference TRBV18 and TRBJ2-3, is NAGVMQNPRHLVRRRGQEARLRCSPMKGHSHVYWYRQLPEEGLKFMVYLQKENIIDESGMPKERFSAEFPKEGPSILRIQQVVRGDSAAYFCASSPPGTGRGTDTQYFGPGTRLTVL.